The entry below gives a single TCR beta chain sequence along with its context. Its antigen is unidentified. V shed 9 bases and J 4 bases; nucleotides not matched to a gene: 5. The CDR3 contains 14 residues. Germline V CDR1 and CDR2: ENHRY, SYGVKD. These data originate in a study of cytomegalovirus exposure and HLA in healthy donors. Study information: Earlier, 180 million or so T cells were analyzed, and 90 million to 140 million unique TCR beta sequences were found among them. Overall study results and limits: The HLA-A and HLA-B alleles of most subjects were reportedly predicted accurately from TCR beta sequences.

The primer mix had 60 Vbeta and 13 Jbeta primers. Authors' data handling: In a later analysis, of approximately 81 million unique beta chains, roughly 9.9 million appeared in at least two donors. The assay was immunoSEQ multiplex PCR, and TCRdb's table has in-frame clones only and misses some. D and trimming come from the DNA, and the V and J calls and clone size come from that table. The sample holds about 94,000 clones, about 80% seen once. V and J are TRBV10-3 and TRBJ2-2; 10 nucleotides match TRBD2. Sequenced sample: PBMCs. This receptor was obtained from a male donor in good health and CMV-seronegative. The CDR3 nucleotides are TGTGCCATTTCCGGGACTAGCGCCACCGGGGAGCTGTTTTTT. Translating it yields CAISGTSATGELFF.